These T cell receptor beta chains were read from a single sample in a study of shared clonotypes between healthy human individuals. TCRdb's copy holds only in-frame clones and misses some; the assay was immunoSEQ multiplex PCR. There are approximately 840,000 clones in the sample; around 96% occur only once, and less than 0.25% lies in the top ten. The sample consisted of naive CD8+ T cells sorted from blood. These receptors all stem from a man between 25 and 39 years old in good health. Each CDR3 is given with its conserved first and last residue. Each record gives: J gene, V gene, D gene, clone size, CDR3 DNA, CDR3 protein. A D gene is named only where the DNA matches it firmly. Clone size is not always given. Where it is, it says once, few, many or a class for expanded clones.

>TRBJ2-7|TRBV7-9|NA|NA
TGTGCCAGCAGCTTTTTGGACGGCAGCCCCTACGAGCAGTACTTC
CASSFLDGSPYEQYF
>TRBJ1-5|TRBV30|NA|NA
TGTGCCTGGAGTGTCGGGCAGCCCAATCAGCCCCAGCATTTT
CAWSVGQPNQPQHF
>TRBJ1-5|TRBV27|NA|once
TGTGCCAGCAGTTTATATTCGGAGACAGCCCTCAATCAGCCCCAGCATTTT
CASSLYSETALNQPQHF
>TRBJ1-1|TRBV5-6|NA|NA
TGTGCCAGCAGCTGGACACTCAACACTGAAGCTTTCTTT
CASSWTLNTEAFF
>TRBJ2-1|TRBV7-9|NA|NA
TGTGCCAGCTCAACTGAGTACAATGAGCAGTTCTTC
CASSTEYNEQFF
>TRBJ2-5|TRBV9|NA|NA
TGTGCCAGCAGCGTAGGGTGGGCCGGGGAGGAGACCCAGTACTTC
CASSVGWAGEETQYF
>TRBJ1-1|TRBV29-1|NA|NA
TGCAGCGTTGTATCGGTGAACACTGAAGCTTTCTTT
CSVVSVNTEAFF
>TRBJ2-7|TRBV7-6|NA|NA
TGTGCCAGCAGCTTAGAACAGGGTAGCTACGAGCAGTACTTC
CASSLEQGSYEQYF
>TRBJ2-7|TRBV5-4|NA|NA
TGTGCCAGCAGCTTGTTACAGGGAGGCTACGAGCAGTACTTC
CASSLLQGGYEQYF
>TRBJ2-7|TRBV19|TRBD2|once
TGTGCCAGTAGTATTCTTGGCCAGCGGGGTACCTACGAGCAGTACTTC
CASSILGQRGTYEQYF
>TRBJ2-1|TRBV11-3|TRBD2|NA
TGTGCCAGCAGCCCTGGGACTAGCAATGAGCAGTTCTTC
CASSPGTSNEQFF
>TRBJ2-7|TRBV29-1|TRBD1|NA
TGCAGCGTTTCGGGACAGGGACCCTACGAGCAGTACTTC
CSVSGQGPYEQYF
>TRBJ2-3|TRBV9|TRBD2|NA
TGTGCCAGCAGCGCAGAGTTGGGACTAGAAGGGAGAACGCAGTATTTT
CASSAELGLEGRTQYF
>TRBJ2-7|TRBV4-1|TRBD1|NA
TGCGCCAGCAGCCAAGAACCGGGGACAGGGATTGTACACGAGCAGTACTTC
CASSQEPGTGIVHEQYF
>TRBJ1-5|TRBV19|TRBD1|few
TGTGCCAGTTCAGGGGGCTTGGCTCAGCCCCAGCATTTT
CASSGGLAQPQHF
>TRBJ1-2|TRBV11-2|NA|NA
TGTGCCAGCAGCTTAACTCCCCGAGGGGACCCTAACTATGGCTACACCTTC
CASSLTPRGDPNYGYTF